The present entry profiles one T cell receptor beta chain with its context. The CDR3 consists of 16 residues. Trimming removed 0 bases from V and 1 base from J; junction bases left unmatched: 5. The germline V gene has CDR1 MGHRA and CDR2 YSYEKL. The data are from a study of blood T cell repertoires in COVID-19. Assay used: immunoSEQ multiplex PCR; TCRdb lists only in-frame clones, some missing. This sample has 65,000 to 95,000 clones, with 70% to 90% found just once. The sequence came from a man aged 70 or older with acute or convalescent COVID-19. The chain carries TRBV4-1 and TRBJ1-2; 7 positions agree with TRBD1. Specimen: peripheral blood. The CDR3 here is CASSQEQGKFNYGYTF. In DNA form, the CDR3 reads TGCGCCAGCAGCCAAGAACAGGGGAAATTTAACTATGGCTACACCTTC.